This is a list of T cell receptor beta chains from one sample in a study of T cell responses to AZD1222 COVID-19 vaccine. Profiling relied on immunoSEQ multiplex PCR, and the TCRdb table lists in-frame clones only, not all of them. The table lists roughly 120,000 clones, 93% of them singletons. This sample comprised peripheral blood, obtained on day 0 of AZD1222 vaccination. The receptors derive from an adult in good health. Each CDR3 is given with its conserved first and last residue. A D gene is named only where the DNA matches it firmly. Size tells how often a clone was seen (once, few, many) or the class of an expanded clone, and some rows leave it out.

D gene	clone size	J gene	V gene	CDR3 protein	CDR3 DNA
.	.	TRBJ1-1	TRBV5-1	CASSGGTGGLGEAFF	TGCGCCAGCAGCGGGGGGACGGGCGGCCTAGGTGAAGCTTTCTTT
.	.	TRBJ1-1	TRBV18	CASSPYPANTEAFF	TGTGCCAGCTCACCATACCCAGCAAACACTGAAGCTTTCTTT
.	once	TRBJ1-5	TRBV6-5	CASSYSGRQPQHF	TGTGCCAGCAGTTACTCGGGGCGGCAGCCCCAGCATTTT
TRBD1	.	TRBJ1-3	TRBV28	CASSFHRGGSNTIYF	TGTGCCAGCAGTTTCCACAGGGGTGGAAGTAACACCATATATTTT
.	.	TRBJ1-3	TRBV7-2	CASSLDWGLGHSGNTIYF	TGTGCCAGCAGCTTAGATTGGGGGTTAGGGCACTCTGGAAACACCATATATTTT
TRBD2	.	TRBJ2-7	TRBV4-1	CASSQRTAGAYEQYF	TGCGCCAGCAGCCAAAGGACAGCGGGGGCCTACGAGCAGTACTTC
TRBD1	.	TRBJ1-2	TRBV27	CASAYYRGENYGYTF	TGTGCCAGCGCATATTACAGGGGGGAAAACTATGGCTACACCTTC
.	.	TRBJ2-1	TRBV18	CASSPPGYGDEQFF	TGTGCCAGCTCACCACCGGGGTATGGGGATGAGCAGTTCTTC
.	.	TRBJ1-6	TRBV4-1	CASSQDLPANSPLHF	TGCGCCAGCAGCCAAGATCTCCCGGCCAATTCACCCCTCCACTTT
.	once	TRBJ1-3	TRBV3-1/TRBV3-2	CASSQVRQTHTSGNTIYF	TGTGCCAGCAGCCAAGTACGACAGACCCATACCTCTGGAAACACCATATATTTT
.	.	TRBJ1-3	TRBV19	CASSPRAGPSGNTIYF	TGTGCCAGTAGTCCCAGGGCAGGCCCCTCTGGAAACACCATATATTTT
TRBD1	.	TRBJ2-3	TRBV27	CASGGIGQGIPDTQYF	TGTGCCAGCGGGGGGATAGGACAGGGAATTCCAGATACGCAGTATTTT
.	.	TRBJ2-3	TRBV5-6	CASSTLQGGSTDTQYF	TGTGCCAGCAGCACACTGCAAGGGGGGAGCACAGATACGCAGTATTTT
.	.	TRBJ1-2	TRBV19	CASRGDMVGGYTF	TGTGCCAGTAGGGGTGACATGGTAGGCGGCTACACCTTC
TRBD1	.	TRBJ2-1	TRBV28	CASTPGGSYNEQFF	TGTGCCAGCACTCCAGGGGGCTCCTACAATGAGCAGTTCTTC
.	.	TRBJ2-1	TRBV7-3	CASSLRTGTSNEQFF	TGTGCCAGCAGCTTGCGGACCGGGACGAGCAATGAGCAGTTCTTC
.	.	TRBJ1-2	TRBV6-5	CASKEGPEGYGYTF	TGTGCCAGCAAGGAGGGGCCGGAGGGCTATGGCTACACCTTC
TRBD1	once	TRBJ1-1	TRBV18	CASSSNPRQGLRAFF	TGTGCCAGCTCGTCAAACCCCCGACAGGGCCTTAGGGCTTTCTTT
.	.	TRBJ2-3	TRBV6-2/TRBV6-3	CASSTRTYTDTQYF	TGTGCCAGCAGCACCCGGACATACACAGATACGCAGTATTTT
.	.	TRBJ2-2	TRBV3-1/TRBV3-2	CASSHVSGAGELFF	TGTGCCAGCAGCCATGTGTCAGGGGCCGGGGAGCTGTTTTTT
.	.	TRBJ1-3	TRBV5-5	CASSSTELVTIYF	TGTGCCAGCAGCTCGACTGAGTTAGTCACCATATATTTT
.	.	TRBJ1-2	TRBV7-2	CASSLEEGLWNGYTF	TGTGCCAGCAGCTTAGAAGAGGGGCTGTGGAATGGCTACACCTTC
TRBD2	.	TRBJ2-7	TRBV6-1	CASTATSGSDEQYF	TGTGCCAGCACCGCGACTAGCGGGAGCGATGAGCAGTACTTC
TRBD1	.	TRBJ2-7	TRBV7-2	CASSYSGQGFYEQYF	TGTGCCAGCAGCTATTCGGGACAGGGCTTCTACGAGCAGTACTTC
.	once	TRBJ2-7	TRBV6-5	CASINSVGQQYF	TGTGCCAGCATCAACTCGGTGGGGCAGCAGTACTTC
TRBD2	.	TRBJ2-2	TRBV12-5	CASGLVGTSGTGELFF	TGTGCTAGTGGTTTGGTAGGCACTAGCGGAACCGGGGAGCTGTTTTTT
TRBD1	.	TRBJ1-1	TRBV28	CASSPGQANTEAFF	TGTGCCAGCAGTCCTGGACAGGCGAACACTGAAGCTTTCTTT
.	.	TRBJ1-3	TRBV9	CASGGPHEGNTIYF	TGTGCCAGCGGGGGACCCCACGAAGGAAACACCATATATTTT
TRBD1	.	TRBJ2-7	TRBV5-4	CASSFQPGQTYEQYF	TGTGCCAGCAGCTTCCAACCGGGACAGACTTACGAGCAGTACTTC
TRBD2	.	TRBJ2-7	TRBV18	CASSPPSGRSIYEQYF	TGTGCCAGCTCACCACCTAGCGGGAGAAGTATATACGAGCAGTACTTC
TRBD2	.	TRBJ2-1	TRBV29-1	CSVDEGGPSSYNEQFF	TGCAGCGTTGATGAGGGAGGGCCCTCCTCCTACAATGAGCAGTTCTTC
.	.	TRBJ2-3	TRBV7-3	CASSFGGEDTQYF	TGTGCCAGCAGCTTCGGAGGGGAAGATACGCAGTATTTT
TRBD2	.	TRBJ2-1	TRBV19	CATPPALAVTYNEQFF	TGTGCCACTCCCCCGGCGCTAGCGGTGACCTACAATGAGCAGTTCTTC
TRBD2	.	TRBJ2-3	TRBV11-1	CASSTGLATQYF	TGTGCCAGCAGTACCGGACTAGCCACGCAGTATTTT
TRBD2	.	TRBJ2-1	TRBV11-2	CASSRDYYAEQFF	TGTGCCAGCAGCCGGGACTATTACGCTGAGCAGTTCTTC
TRBD1	once	TRBJ1-3	TRBV5-1	CASSIDRGDGNTIYF	TGCGCCAGCAGCATTGACAGGGGGGACGGAAACACCATATATTTT
.	once	TRBJ2-7	TRBV20-1	CSASDVYEQYF	TGCAGTGCTAGTGATGTTTACGAGCAGTACTTC
.	.	TRBJ2-5	TRBV25-1	CASSRPGGGETQYF	TGTGCCAGCAGTCGCCCTGGAGGTGGAGAGACCCAGTACTTC
.	once	TRBJ2-7	TRBV28	CASSLGPTYEQYF	TGTGCCAGCAGTTTAGGACCCACCTACGAGCAGTACTTC
TRBD1	.	TRBJ2-3	TRBV7-9	CASSLSPPGGYTDTQYF	TGTGCCAGCAGCTTATCCCCCCCAGGGGGCTACACAGATACGCAGTATTTT
TRBD1	.	TRBJ1-1	TRBV5-1	CASSLGTGYTEAFF	TGCGCCAGCAGCTTGGGGACAGGCTACACTGAAGCTTTCTTT
.	.	TRBJ1-5	TRBV13	CASSSPQPQHF	TGTGCCAGCAGCTCCCCACAGCCCCAGCATTTT
.	.	TRBJ2-3	TRBV7-2	CASSLRGVLSTDTQYF	TGTGCCAGCAGCTTACGTGGGGTCCTTAGCACAGATACGCAGTATTTT
.	.	TRBJ1-4	TRBV6-5	CASSTNEKLFF	TGTGCCAGCAGTACGAATGAAAAACTGTTTTTT
TRBD1	few	TRBJ1-4	TRBV29-1	CSVELGGAELFF	TGCAGCGTTGAATTAGGGGGCGCAGAACTGTTTTTT
TRBD2	.	TRBJ2-7	TRBV7-9	CASSLASGSFVYEQYF	TGTGCCAGCAGCTTAGCCAGCGGGAGTTTTGTGTACGAGCAGTACTTC
TRBD1	few	TRBJ2-3	TRBV25-1	CASSEGTGETDTQYF	TGTGCCAGCAGTGAGGGGACAGGGGAAACAGATACGCAGTATTTT
.	.	TRBJ2-2	TRBV9	CASTTGGTGELFF	TGTGCCAGCACCACGGGTGGCACCGGGGAGCTGTTTTTT
.	.	TRBJ1-1	TRBV27	CASSLKIERNTEAFF	TGTGCCAGCAGTTTAAAAATTGAGCGGAACACTGAAGCTTTCTTT
.	.	TRBJ1-5	TRBV28	CASSTFSNQPQHF	TGTGCCAGCAGTACATTCAGCAATCAGCCCCAGCATTTT
.	.	TRBJ2-5	TRBV3-1/TRBV3-2	CASSRQGRIGETQYF	TGTGCCAGCAGCCGGCAGGGGAGGATCGGAGAGACCCAGTACTTC
TRBD1	.	TRBJ2-2	TRBV28	CASTLKQGGGGELFF	TGTGCCAGCACCTTGAAACAGGGGGGAGGTGGGGAGCTGTTTTTT
.	.	TRBJ1-2	TRBV5-8	CASGIYGYTF	TGTGCCAGCGGAATATATGGCTACACCTTC